Listed below are T cell receptor beta chains from one sample, sequenced in a study of blood T cell repertoires in COVID-19. Produced via immunoSEQ multiplex PCR; TCRdb's table is partial and in-frame only. In the table there are about half a million clones, about 88% of which are singletons. Sequenced: peripheral blood. These receptors all come from a young man with COVID-19, enrolled during active disease. Both conserved end residues are part of each CDR3. The D gene is left open where the match is weak. Size is stated for part of the rows, as once, few or many counts, or as a class when the clone is expanded.

d_gene: TRBD2; v_gene: TRBV5-4; j_gene: TRBJ2-5; abundance: .; CDR3nt: TGTGCCAGCAGCTTGCCTAGCGGGGCAGAGACCCAGTACTTC; CDR3aa: CASSLPSGAETQYF
d_gene: TRBD1; v_gene: TRBV4-1; j_gene: TRBJ1-5; abundance: .; CDR3nt: TGCGCCAGCAGCCACGGACAGGAGGGTCAGCCCCAGCATTTT; CDR3aa: CASSHGQEGQPQHF
d_gene: .; v_gene: TRBV5-1; j_gene: TRBJ2-2; abundance: .; CDR3nt: TGCGCCAGCAGCTTGGTTAGGCAGGGCGGCGACGGGGAGCTGTTTTTT; CDR3aa: CASSLVRQGGDGELFF
d_gene: .; v_gene: TRBV21-1; j_gene: TRBJ2-7; abundance: .; CDR3nt: TGTGCCAGCAGCAAGGGACAGGAGGGCCACGAGCAGTACTTC; CDR3aa: CASSKGQEGHEQYF
d_gene: .; v_gene: TRBV4-1; j_gene: TRBJ2-2; abundance: .; CDR3nt: TGCGCCAGCAGCCTTAGGGGCCTTATGGCGAACACCGGGGAGCTGTTTTTT; CDR3aa: CASSLRGLMANTGELFF
d_gene: TRBD1; v_gene: TRBV5-1; j_gene: TRBJ2-7; abundance: .; CDR3nt: TGCGCCAGCAGCTTGGGACAGGGGACGTCCTACGAGCAGTACTTC; CDR3aa: CASSLGQGTSYEQYF
d_gene: TRBD2; v_gene: TRBV3-1/TRBV3-2; j_gene: TRBJ2-1; abundance: .; CDR3nt: TGTGCCAGCAGCCTTAGACTAGCGGGGGAGGAGCAGTTCTTC; CDR3aa: CASSLRLAGEEQFF
d_gene: TRBD2; v_gene: TRBV7-3; j_gene: TRBJ2-1; abundance: .; CDR3nt: TGTGCCAGCAGCCTCCTAGCGGGAGGAGCCTCCTACAATGAGCAGTTCTTC; CDR3aa: CASSLLAGGASYNEQFF
d_gene: TRBD1; v_gene: TRBV5-4; j_gene: TRBJ2-1; abundance: .; CDR3nt: TGTGCCAGCAGCGAGGGACAGACCTCCTACAATGAGCAGTTCTTC; CDR3aa: CASSEGQTSYNEQFF
d_gene: TRBD1; v_gene: TRBV27; j_gene: TRBJ1-6; abundance: .; CDR3nt: TGTGCCAGCAGATGGGACAGATATAATTCACCCCTCCACTTT; CDR3aa: CASRWDRYNSPLHF
d_gene: .; v_gene: TRBV2; j_gene: TRBJ1-3; abundance: .; CDR3nt: TGTGCCAGCCTAGGGGGCTCTGGAAACACCATATATTTT; CDR3aa: CASLGGSGNTIYF
d_gene: TRBD2; v_gene: TRBV7-9; j_gene: TRBJ2-5; abundance: .; CDR3nt: TGTGCCAGCAAGGTCGGCGGGGGGGGACTCCAAGAGACCCAGTACTTC; CDR3aa: CASKVGGGGLQETQYF
d_gene: .; v_gene: TRBV7-6; j_gene: TRBJ2-7; abundance: once; CDR3nt: TGTGCCAGCAGCCCCGCCCTACAGAGCTCCTACGAGCAGTACTTC; CDR3aa: CASSPALQSSYEQYF
d_gene: .; v_gene: TRBV23-1; j_gene: TRBJ1-1; abundance: .; CDR3nt: TGCGCCAGCAGTCAACCAGACATGAACACTGAAGCTTTCTTT; CDR3aa: CASSQPDMNTEAFF
d_gene: TRBD2; v_gene: TRBV2; j_gene: TRBJ2-5; abundance: .; CDR3nt: TGTGCCAGCAGCACCGGGACTAGCGGGGGAACCGAGACCCAGTACTTC; CDR3aa: CASSTGTSGGTETQYF
d_gene: .; v_gene: TRBV5-4; j_gene: TRBJ1-2; abundance: .; CDR3nt: TGTGCCAGCAGCTTGAACAGGGCGAAGGGCTATGGCTACACCTTC; CDR3aa: CASSLNRAKGYGYTF
d_gene: .; v_gene: TRBV28; j_gene: TRBJ1-2; abundance: .; CDR3nt: TGTGCCAGCAGAGCCAGGCCCTATGGCTACACCTTC; CDR3aa: CASRARPYGYTF
d_gene: TRBD2; v_gene: TRBV5-1; j_gene: TRBJ2-5; abundance: .; CDR3nt: TGCGCCAGCAGCGCGACTAGCGGGAACGGAGAGACCCAGTACTTC; CDR3aa: CASSATSGNGETQYF
d_gene: TRBD2; v_gene: TRBV5-1; j_gene: TRBJ2-7; abundance: once; CDR3nt: TGCGCCAGCAGCTCCGGGACTACTTACGAGCAGTACTTC; CDR3aa: CASSSGTTYEQYF
d_gene: TRBD2; v_gene: TRBV5-1; j_gene: TRBJ2-1; abundance: .; CDR3nt: TGCGCCAGCAGCTTTAAGCGGGATTGGTCCTACAATGAGCAGTTCTTC; CDR3aa: CASSFKRDWSYNEQFF
d_gene: .; v_gene: TRBV5-5; j_gene: TRBJ2-2; abundance: .; CDR3nt: TGTGCCAGCAGCCGGAGACAGCGCACCGGGGAGCTGTTTTTT; CDR3aa: CASSRRQRTGELFF
d_gene: TRBD1; v_gene: TRBV27; j_gene: TRBJ2-7; abundance: .; CDR3nt: TGTGCCAGCAGTTTGTTACAGGGGGCCAAGGGTTACGAGCAGTACTTC; CDR3aa: CASSLLQGAKGYEQYF
d_gene: TRBD1; v_gene: TRBV19; j_gene: TRBJ1-1; abundance: .; CDR3nt: TGTGCCAGTAGCTTGGACAGGGGAGGGACTGAAGCTTTCTTT; CDR3aa: CASSLDRGGTEAFF
d_gene: .; v_gene: TRBV24-1; j_gene: TRBJ2-3; abundance: .; CDR3nt: TGTGCCACCAGTCCATCATGGGCGGGGTCCACAGATACGCAGTATTTT; CDR3aa: CATSPSWAGSTDTQYF
d_gene: TRBD1; v_gene: TRBV27; j_gene: TRBJ1-1; abundance: .; CDR3nt: TGTGCCAGCAGTTTATTTCGACAGGGAGGCACTGAAGCTTTCTTT; CDR3aa: CASSLFRQGGTEAFF
d_gene: TRBD2; v_gene: TRBV7-9; j_gene: TRBJ2-1; abundance: once; CDR3nt: TGTGCCAGCATAAATAGCGGGGGGAACAATGAGCAGTTCTTC; CDR3aa: CASINSGGNNEQFF
d_gene: TRBD1; v_gene: TRBV7-3; j_gene: TRBJ1-2; abundance: .; CDR3nt: TGTGCCAGCAGCTACGGGACAGGGTCGCCCTATGGCTACACCTTC; CDR3aa: CASSYGTGSPYGYTF
d_gene: .; v_gene: TRBV7-9; j_gene: TRBJ2-2; abundance: .; CDR3nt: TGTGCCAGCAGCTCGACAGGCACCACCGGGGAGCTGTTTTTT; CDR3aa: CASSSTGTTGELFF
d_gene: .; v_gene: TRBV14; j_gene: TRBJ2-7; abundance: .; CDR3nt: TGTGCCAGCAGAGGTAGCGGCTACGAGCAGTACTTC; CDR3aa: CASRGSGYEQYF
d_gene: TRBD1; v_gene: TRBV19; j_gene: TRBJ2-2; abundance: once; CDR3nt: TGTGCCAGTAGTATTGACAGGGGGCTGACCGGGGAGCTGTTTTTT; CDR3aa: CASSIDRGLTGELFF
d_gene: TRBD1; v_gene: TRBV7-9; j_gene: TRBJ1-3; abundance: .; CDR3nt: TGTGCCAGCAGGCATAACCGGGACAGGGGCTCTGGAAACACCATATATTTT; CDR3aa: CASRHNRDRGSGNTIYF
d_gene: .; v_gene: TRBV5-1; j_gene: TRBJ2-5; abundance: once; CDR3nt: TGCGCCAGCAGCTTGATTGGCAGGGCAAGCCAGACCCAGTACTTC; CDR3aa: CASSLIGRASQTQYF
d_gene: .; v_gene: TRBV10-3; j_gene: TRBJ2-1; abundance: .; CDR3nt: TGTGCCATCAGTGAGTCTACCGGGACAACGTCACCCGAGCAGTTCTTC; CDR3aa: CAISESTGTTSPEQFF
d_gene: TRBD2; v_gene: TRBV3-1/TRBV3-2; j_gene: TRBJ2-1; abundance: .; CDR3nt: TGTGCCAGCAGGCGGGACTACGTGGATTCGGGTTTGGTCTTC; CDR3aa: CASRRDYVDSGLVF
d_gene: .; v_gene: TRBV13; j_gene: TRBJ1-2; abundance: .; CDR3nt: TGTGCCAGTAACATCCGGACAGAAGCTAACTATGGCTACACCTTC; CDR3aa: CASNIRTEANYGYTF
d_gene: .; v_gene: TRBV7-9; j_gene: TRBJ1-6; abundance: once; CDR3nt: TGTGCCAGCAGCTTAGGGGCCGAGAGTTTTAGCTTT; CDR3aa: CASSLGAESFSF
d_gene: .; v_gene: TRBV18; j_gene: TRBJ2-2; abundance: .; CDR3nt: TGTGCCAGCTCATCGTCCGGGACATTTACCGGGGAGCTGTTTTTT; CDR3aa: CASSSSGTFTGELFF
d_gene: .; v_gene: TRBV9; j_gene: TRBJ1-2; abundance: once; CDR3nt: TGTGCCAGCTGGGGACACCTCGGAGGCTACACCTTC; CDR3aa: CASWGHLGGYTF